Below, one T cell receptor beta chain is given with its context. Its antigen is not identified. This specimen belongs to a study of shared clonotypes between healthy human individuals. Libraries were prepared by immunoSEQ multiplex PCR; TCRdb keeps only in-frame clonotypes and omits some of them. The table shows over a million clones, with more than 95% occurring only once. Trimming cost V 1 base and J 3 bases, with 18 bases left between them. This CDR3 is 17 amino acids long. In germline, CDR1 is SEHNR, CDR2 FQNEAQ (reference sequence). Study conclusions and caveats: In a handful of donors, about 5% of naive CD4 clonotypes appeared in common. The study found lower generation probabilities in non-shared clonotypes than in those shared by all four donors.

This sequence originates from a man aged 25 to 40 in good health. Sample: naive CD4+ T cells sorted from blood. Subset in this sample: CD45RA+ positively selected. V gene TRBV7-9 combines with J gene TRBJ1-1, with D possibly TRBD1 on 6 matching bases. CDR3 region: CASSLGFGRTVDTEAFF. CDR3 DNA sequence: TGTGCCAGCAGCTTAGGGTTTGGTAGGACAGTCGACACTGAAGCTTTCTTT.